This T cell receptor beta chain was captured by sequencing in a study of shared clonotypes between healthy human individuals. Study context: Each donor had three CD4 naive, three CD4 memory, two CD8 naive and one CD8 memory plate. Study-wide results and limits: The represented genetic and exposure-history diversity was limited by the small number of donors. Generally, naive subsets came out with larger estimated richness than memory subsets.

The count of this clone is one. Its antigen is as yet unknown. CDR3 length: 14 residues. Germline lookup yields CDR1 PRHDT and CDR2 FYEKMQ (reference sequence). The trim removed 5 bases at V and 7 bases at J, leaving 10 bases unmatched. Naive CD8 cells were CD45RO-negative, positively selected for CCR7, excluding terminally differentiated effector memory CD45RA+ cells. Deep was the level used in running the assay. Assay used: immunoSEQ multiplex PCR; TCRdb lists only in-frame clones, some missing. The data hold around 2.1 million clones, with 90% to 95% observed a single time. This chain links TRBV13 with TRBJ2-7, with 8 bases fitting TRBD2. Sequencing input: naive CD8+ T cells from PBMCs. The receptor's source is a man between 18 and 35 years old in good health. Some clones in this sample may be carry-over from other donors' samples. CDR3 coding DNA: TGTGCCAGCAGCCCCACCAGCGGGGGCACAGAGCAGTACTTC. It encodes CASSPTSGGTEQYF.